Described below is a single T cell receptor (beta chain) sequence and its context. The antigen is not known. PCR used 60 Vbeta primers and 13 Jbeta primers. In the source study's methods: Around 10 million of the approximately 80 million unique TCR beta chains counted in a later analysis were shared. Sequencing used immunoSEQ multiplex PCR; TCRdb keeps in-frame clones, though not all of them. V and J calls and clone size are given by that table; D and trimming were obtained from the DNA. This table has 240,000 or so clones, over 80% appearing once. This sample is drawn from a study of cytomegalovirus exposure and HLA in healthy donors. Study conclusions and caveats: In a later analysis, HLA-associated TCR beta chains were more clonally expanded than equally common others.

The sample taken for sequencing was PBMCs. The clonotype comes from a middle-aged woman in good health and CMV-seropositive.

The CDR3 region is CASSTRRVSNEKLFF. The CDR3 region has the DNA TGTGCCAGCAGTACACGCCGGGTTAGTAATGAAAAACTGTTTTTT. The J gene is TRBJ1-4, the V gene TRBV6-1, with D unresolved. Germline CDR1 and CDR2: MNHNS and SASEGT. The V gene lost 5 bases and the J gene lost 4 bases, with 14 bases spanning the gap. The CDR3 sequence is 15 residues long.